The clone carrying this T cell receptor beta chain was counted ten times or more. The antigen is unknown. CDR3 length: 16 residues. The V gene's germline CDR1 is LGHDT and CDR2 YNNKEL (reference sequence). V gave up 3 bases and J gave up 5 bases, with 16 bases separating them. To make TCR beta libraries, researchers used iRepertoire HTBI primers and Arm-PCR of CDR3 regions. TCRdb re-analysed the multiplex PCR reads in MiXCR, keeping a single row per CDR3 protein. The repertoire holds 350,000 to 550,000 distinct CDR3 sequences, with approximately 15% as singletons. This entry belongs to a study of regulatory T cells in long-lasting Graves disease. Study-wide findings and caveats: Persistent Graves' patients had lower TCR diversity than newly diagnosed ones. It was in persistent disease that TRBV28, TRBJ1-2 and TRBJ2-5 were favored.

Time point given: newly diagnosed GD, antithyroid drugs for less than 3 months. There was RNA extracted from PBMCs, and the TCR library was made from it. In addition, the sample was reused for a study of T cells in Graves' hyperthyroidism and ophthalmopathy. That paper adds: The hyperthyroidism was newly diagnosed and had lasted under 2 months; the patients were aged 18 to 65. Most thyroid clonotypes with frequency above 0.001 were detected in blood.

The clonotype was recovered from a woman in her forties or fifties with Graves disease. The chain recombines TRBV3-1 with TRBJ1-4; D possibly corresponds to TRBD1 (6 bases). The sequencing used peripheral blood mononuclear cells (PBMCs), collected at new diagnosis, from a patient treated with antithyroid drugs. This chain's CDR3 is CASSQNRGTINEKLFF. The CDR3 bases are TGTGCCAGCAGCCAGAATCGGGGGACAATCAATGAAAAACTGTTTTTT.